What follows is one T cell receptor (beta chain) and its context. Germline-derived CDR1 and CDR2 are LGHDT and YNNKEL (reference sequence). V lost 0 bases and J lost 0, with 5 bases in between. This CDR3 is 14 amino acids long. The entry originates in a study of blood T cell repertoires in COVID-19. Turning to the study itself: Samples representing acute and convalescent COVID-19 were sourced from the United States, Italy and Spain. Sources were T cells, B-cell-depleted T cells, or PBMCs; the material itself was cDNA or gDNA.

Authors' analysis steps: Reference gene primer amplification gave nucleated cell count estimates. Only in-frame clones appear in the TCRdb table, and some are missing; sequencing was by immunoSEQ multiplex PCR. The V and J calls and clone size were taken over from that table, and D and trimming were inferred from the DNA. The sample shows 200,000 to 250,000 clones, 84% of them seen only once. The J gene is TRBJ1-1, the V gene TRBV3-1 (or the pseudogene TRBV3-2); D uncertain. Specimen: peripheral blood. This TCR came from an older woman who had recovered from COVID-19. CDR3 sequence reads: CASSQEIVNTEAFF. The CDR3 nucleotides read TGTGCCAGCAGCCAAGAAATAGTGAACACTGAAGCTTTCTTT.